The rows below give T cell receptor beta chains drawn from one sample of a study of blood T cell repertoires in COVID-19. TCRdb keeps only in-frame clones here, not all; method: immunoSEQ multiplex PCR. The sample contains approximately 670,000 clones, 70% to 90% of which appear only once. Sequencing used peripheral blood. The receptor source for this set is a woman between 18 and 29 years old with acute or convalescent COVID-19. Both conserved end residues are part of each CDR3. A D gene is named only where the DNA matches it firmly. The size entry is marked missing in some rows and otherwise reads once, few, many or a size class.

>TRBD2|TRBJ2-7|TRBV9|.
CASSVFGGKYEQYF
TGTGCCAGCAGCGTTTTCGGGGGGAAATACGAGCAGTACTTC
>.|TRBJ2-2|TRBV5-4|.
CASSLSGTSRPKDTGELFF
TGTGCCAGCAGCCTGAGTGGGACTTCCCGGCCTAAGGACACCGGGGAGCTGTTTTTT
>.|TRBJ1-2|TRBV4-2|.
CASSQGRETNGYTF
TGTGCCAGCAGCCAAGGACGGGAAACAAATGGCTACACCTTC
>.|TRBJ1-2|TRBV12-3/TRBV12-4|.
CASSLSPVSGYTF
TGTGCCAGCAGTTTGAGTCCCGTTAGTGGCTACACCTTC
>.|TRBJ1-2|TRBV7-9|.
CATQFTLDGYTF
TGTGCCACACAATTTACCCTGGATGGCTACACCTTC
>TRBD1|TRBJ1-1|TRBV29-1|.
CSAPDRGTEAFF
TGCAGCGCCCCCGACAGGGGCACTGAAGCTTTCTTT
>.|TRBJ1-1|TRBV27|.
CASSLRGGFKGWTEAFF
TGTGCCAGCAGTTTACGGGGAGGGTTCAAGGGATGGACTGAAGCTTTCTTT
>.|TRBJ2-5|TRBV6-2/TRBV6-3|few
CASSYVAAQETQYF
TGTGCCAGCAGTTACGTTGCGGCCCAAGAGACCCAGTACTTC
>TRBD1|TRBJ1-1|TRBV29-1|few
CSVVFYHRGGSEAFF
TGCAGCGTTGTTTTTTATCACAGGGGGGGTAGTGAAGCTTTCTTT
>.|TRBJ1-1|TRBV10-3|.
CAISESGGVYTEAFF
TGTGCCATCAGTGAGTCCGGAGGGGTATACACTGAAGCTTTCTTT
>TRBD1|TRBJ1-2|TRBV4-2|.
CASSKPGTGGYTF
TGTGCCAGCAGCAAGCCCGGGACAGGCGGCTACACCTTC
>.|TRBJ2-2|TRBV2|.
CASSEWTNAGELFF
TGTGCCAGCAGTGAATGGACTAACGCCGGGGAGCTGTTTTTT
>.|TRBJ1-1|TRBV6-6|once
CASSGGAPRGAFF
TGTGCCAGCAGCGGCGGGGCCCCAAGGGGAGCTTTCTTT
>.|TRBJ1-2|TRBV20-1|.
CSASLQLTNYGYTF
TGCAGTGCTAGTTTACAGCTTACTAACTATGGCTACACCTTC
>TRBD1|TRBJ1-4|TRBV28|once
CASRGQYNEKLFF
TGTGCCAGCAGGGGACAGTATAATGAAAAACTGTTTTTT
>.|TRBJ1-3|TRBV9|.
CASSARDRTSSGNTIYF
TGTGCCAGCAGCGCCCGAGACAGGACCAGCTCTGGAAACACCATATATTTT
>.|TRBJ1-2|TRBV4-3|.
CASSQESQGQGYTF
TGCGCCAGCAGCCAAGAAAGTCAGGGACAAGGCTACACCTTC
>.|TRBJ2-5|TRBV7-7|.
CASSLVGQETQYF
TGTGCCAGCAGCTTGGTGGGCCAGGAGACCCAGTACTTC
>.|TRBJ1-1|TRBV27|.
CASTDFRKAALNTEAFF
TGTGCCAGCACCGACTTTAGAAAGGCCGCTTTGAACACTGAAGCTTTCTTT
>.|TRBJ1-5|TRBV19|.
CASSMRGGGNQPQHF
TGTGCCAGTAGTATGAGGGGAGGAGGCAATCAGCCCCAGCATTTT
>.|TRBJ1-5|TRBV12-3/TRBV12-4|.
CASSLGHGQPQHF
TGTGCCAGCAGTTTAGGACATGGTCAGCCCCAGCATTTT
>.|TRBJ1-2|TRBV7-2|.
CASSFMREGGYTF
TGTGCCAGCAGCTTTATGAGGGAGGGTGGCTACACCTTC
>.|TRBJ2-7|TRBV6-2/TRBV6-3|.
CASSYSSRGVYEQYF
TGTGCCAGCAGTTACTCGAGCAGGGGAGTCTACGAGCAGTACTTC
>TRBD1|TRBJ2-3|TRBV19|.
CASSAGTGSSDTQYF
TGTGCCAGTAGCGCCGGGACAGGGTCTTCAGATACGCAGTATTTT
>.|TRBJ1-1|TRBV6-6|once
CASSYSWQMNTEAFF
TGTGCCAGCAGTTACTCGTGGCAGATGAACACTGAAGCTTTCTTT
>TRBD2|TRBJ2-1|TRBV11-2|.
CASSLGASGVINEQFF
TGTGCCAGCAGCTTAGGAGCGAGCGGGGTGATTAATGAGCAGTTCTTC
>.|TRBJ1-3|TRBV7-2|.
CASSPSVGSAGNTIYF
TGTGCCAGCAGCCCCAGCGTGGGTAGCGCTGGAAACACCATATATTTT
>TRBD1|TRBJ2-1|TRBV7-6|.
CASSLGGGTGYNEQFF
TGTGCCAGCAGCTTAGGGGGGGGGACAGGGTACAATGAGCAGTTCTTC
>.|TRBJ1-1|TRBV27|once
CASIPWRGTEAFF
TGTGCCAGCATACCTTGGCGGGGCACTGAAGCTTTCTTT
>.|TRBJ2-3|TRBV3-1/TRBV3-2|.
CASSKEGADTQYF
TGTGCCAGCAGCAAGGAAGGGGCGGATACGCAGTATTTT
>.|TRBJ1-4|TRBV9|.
CASSVRGSTEKLFF
TGTGCCAGCAGCGTTCGAGGGTCGACTGAAAAACTGTTTTTT
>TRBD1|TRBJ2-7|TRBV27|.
CATQGAWGEQYF
TGTGCTACACAGGGGGCGTGGGGGGAGCAGTACTTC
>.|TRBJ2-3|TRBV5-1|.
CASRDSVGTDTQYF
TGCGCCAGCAGGGACAGCGTGGGCACAGATACGCAGTATTTT
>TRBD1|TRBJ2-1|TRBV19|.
CASGDREARGQFF
TGTGCCAGTGGGGACAGGGAGGCCCGGGGGCAGTTCTTC
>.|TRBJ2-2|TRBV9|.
CASSVGVAYTGELFF
TGTGCCAGCAGCGTAGGGGTAGCTTACACCGGGGAGCTGTTTTTT
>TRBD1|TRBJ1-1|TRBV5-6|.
CASSWTGGFTEAFF
TGTGCCAGCAGCTGGACAGGGGGATTCACTGAAGCTTTCTTT
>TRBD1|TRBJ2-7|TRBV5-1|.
CASSLGQGDLDEQYF
TGCGCCAGCAGCTTGGGACAGGGCGATCTCGACGAGCAGTACTTC
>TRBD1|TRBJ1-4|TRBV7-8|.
CASSPRAGGTTNEKLFF
TGTGCCAGCAGCCCGAGGGCAGGGGGTACAACTAATGAAAAACTGTTTTTT
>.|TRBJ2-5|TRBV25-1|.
CASVPKGWTQYF
TGTGCCAGCGTGCCAAAGGGGTGGACCCAGTACTTC
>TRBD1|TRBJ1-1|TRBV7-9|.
CASSPTGAGGAFF
TGTGCCAGCAGCCCGACAGGGGCGGGGGGGGCTTTCTTT
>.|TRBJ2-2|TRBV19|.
CASSIVEATGELFF
TGTGCCAGTAGTATCGTGGAGGCAACCGGGGAGCTGTTTTTT
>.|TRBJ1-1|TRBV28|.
CASRMLGRGGTEAFF
TGTGCCAGCAGGATGTTGGGTAGGGGGGGCACTGAAGCTTTCTTT
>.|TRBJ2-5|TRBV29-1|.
CSAWTEETQYF
TGCAGCGCCTGGACAGAAGAGACCCAGTACTTC
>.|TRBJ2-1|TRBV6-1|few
CASSDPAGLEQFF
TGTGCCAGCAGTGATCCCGCAGGGCTTGAGCAGTTCTTC
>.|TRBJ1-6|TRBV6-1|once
CASSEARGRPLHF
TGTGCCAGCAGTGAAGCGCGGGGCCGACCCCTCCACTTT
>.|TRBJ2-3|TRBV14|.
CASSPPRGSPSTDTQYF
TGTGCCAGCAGCCCCCCCCGAGGGAGCCCGAGCACAGATACGCAGTATTTT